One sample yielded the 5 T cell receptor beta chains listed below, sequenced in a study of blood T cell repertoires in COVID-19. Data came from immunoSEQ multiplex PCR; TCRdb stores just in-frame clones and leaves some out. Of about 65,000 clones detected, roughly 92% appear once; the ten largest clones hold 2.9%. The sample taken for sequencing was peripheral blood. Source of these receptors: a man between 65 and 79 years old with active COVID-19.

The rearrangement links TRBV6-2 or TRBV6-3 to TRBJ2-3; the match to TRBD2 covers 8 bases. This CDR3 has 15 residues. CDR1 and CDR2 from the germline V gene are MNHEY and SVGEGT. V lost 5 bases, J lost 7 bases, and 11 bases stayed unmatched. CDR3 in DNA: TGTGCCAGCAGTCCACCTGTCGGGGGGGGAAATACGCAGTATTTT. The encoded protein is CASSPPVGGGNTQYF.

This clone has a handful of counts. At one of its ends the junction is not consistent with the germline gene, which may arise from a read error. V and J are TRBV7-7 and TRBJ1-3, with 9 bases that match TRBD1. The germline CDR1 and CDR2 sequences are SSHAT and FNYEAQ (reference sequence). The CDR3 loop spans 17 amino acids. CDR3 coding DNA: TGTGCTAGCAGCGAACGGGTACAGGGGGCTTCAGGAAACACCATATATTTT. This sequence encodes CASSERVQGASGNTIYF. Supplemented by reference TRBV7-7 and TRBJ1-3, the full variable domain reads GAGVSQSPRYKVTKRGQDVTLRCDPISSHATLYWYQQALGQGPEFLTYFNYEAQPDKSGLPSDRFSAERPEGSISTLTIQRTEQRDSAMYRCASSERVQGASGNTIYFGEGSWLTVV.

The table lists this clone with a count of one. The rearrangement uses TRBV6-5 and TRBJ2-5; D ambiguous. Germline V gene sequence: CDR1 MNHEY, CDR2 SVGAGI. CDR3 size: 14 residues. Trimming left V 6 bases short and J 3 bases short, with 14 bases between. The CDR3 spells CASSPTHLKETQYF. The CDR3 region has the DNA TGTGCCAGCAGCCCAACTCACCTAAAAGAGACCCAGTACTTC.

The chain carries TRBV6-5 and TRBJ2-1; perhaps TRBD2 as D (5 bases). The CDR3 contains 16 residues. V was cut by 2 bases and J by 9 bases, with 20 bases left in between. The germline gives CDR1 MNHEY, CDR2 SVGAGI. Here the CDR3 DNA reads TGTGCCAGCAGTTACGGTCGGGAACCACGACACTTTGAGCAGTTCTTC. This encodes CASSYGREPRHFEQFF.

The rearrangement joins TRBV11-3 to TRBJ1-3; D gene ambiguous. The CDR3 spans 16 residues. V lost 6 bases and J 4 bases, leaving 19 bases between the germline ends. Germline V gene lookup returns CDR1 SGHNT and CDR2 YENEEA. CDR3 sequence: CASRFRGTSGGNTIYF. The CDR3 nucleotides are TGTGCCAGCAGATTCCGGGGTACCTCTGGGGGAAACACCATATATTTT. Full variable domain (rest looked up from reference TRBV11-3 and TRBJ1-3): EAGVVQSPRYKIIEKKQPVAFWCNPISGHNTLYWYLQNLGQGPELLIRYENEEAVDDSQLPKDRFSAERLKGVDSTLKIQPAELGDSAVYLCASRFRGTSGGNTIYFGEGSWLTVV.